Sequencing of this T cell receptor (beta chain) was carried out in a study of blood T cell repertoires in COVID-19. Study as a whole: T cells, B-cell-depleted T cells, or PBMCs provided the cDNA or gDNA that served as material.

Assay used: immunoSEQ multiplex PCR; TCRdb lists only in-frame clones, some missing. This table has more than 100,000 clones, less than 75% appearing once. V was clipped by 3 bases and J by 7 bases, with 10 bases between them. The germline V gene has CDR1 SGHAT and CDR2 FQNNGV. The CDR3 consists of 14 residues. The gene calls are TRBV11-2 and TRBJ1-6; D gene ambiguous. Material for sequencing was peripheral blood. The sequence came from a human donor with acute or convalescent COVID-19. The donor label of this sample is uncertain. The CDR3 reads CASSLSYGNSPLHF. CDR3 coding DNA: TGTGCCAGCAGCTTGTCGTACGGGAATTCACCCCTCCACTTT.